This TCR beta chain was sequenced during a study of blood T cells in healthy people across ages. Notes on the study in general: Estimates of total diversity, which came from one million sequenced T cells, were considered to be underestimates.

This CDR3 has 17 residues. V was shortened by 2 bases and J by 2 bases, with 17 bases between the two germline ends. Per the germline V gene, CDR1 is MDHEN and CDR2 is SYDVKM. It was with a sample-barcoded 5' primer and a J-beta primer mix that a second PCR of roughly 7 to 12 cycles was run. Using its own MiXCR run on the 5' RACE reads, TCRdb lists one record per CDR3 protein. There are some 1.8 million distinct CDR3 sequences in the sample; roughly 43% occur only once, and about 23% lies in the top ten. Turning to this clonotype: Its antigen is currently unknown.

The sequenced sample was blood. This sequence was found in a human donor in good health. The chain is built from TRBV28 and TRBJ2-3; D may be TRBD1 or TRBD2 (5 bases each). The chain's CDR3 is CASSLPLTGTITDTQYF. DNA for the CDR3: TGTGCCAGCAGTTTACCCTTGACGGGGACGATCACAGATACGCAGTATTTT.